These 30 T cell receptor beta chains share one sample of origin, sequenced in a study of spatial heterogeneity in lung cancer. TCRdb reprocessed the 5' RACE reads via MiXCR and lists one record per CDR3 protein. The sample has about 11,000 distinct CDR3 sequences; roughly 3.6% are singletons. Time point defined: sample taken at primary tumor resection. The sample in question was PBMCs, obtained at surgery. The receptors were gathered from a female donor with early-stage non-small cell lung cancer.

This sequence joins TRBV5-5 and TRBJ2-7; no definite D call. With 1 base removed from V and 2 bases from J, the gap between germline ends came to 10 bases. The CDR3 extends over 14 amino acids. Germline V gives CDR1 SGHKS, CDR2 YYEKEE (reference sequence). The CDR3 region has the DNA TGTGCCAGCAGCTTGAGCCCCCTCACCTACGAGCAGTACTTC. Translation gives CASSLSPLTYEQYF.

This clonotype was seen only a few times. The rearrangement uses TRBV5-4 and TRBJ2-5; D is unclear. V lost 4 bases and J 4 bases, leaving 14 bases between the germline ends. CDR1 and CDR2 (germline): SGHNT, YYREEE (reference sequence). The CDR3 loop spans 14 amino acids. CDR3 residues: CASSQDLGGETQYF. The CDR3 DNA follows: TGTGCCAGCAGCCAGGACCTCGGTGGAGAGACCCAGTACTTC.

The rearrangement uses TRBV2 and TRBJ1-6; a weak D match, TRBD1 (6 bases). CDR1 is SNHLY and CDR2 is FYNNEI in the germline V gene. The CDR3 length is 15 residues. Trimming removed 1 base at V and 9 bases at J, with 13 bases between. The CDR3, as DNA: TGTGCCAGCAGTGAAGAACAGGGAAGAAGTTCACCCCTCCACTTT. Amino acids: CASSEEQGRSSPLHF. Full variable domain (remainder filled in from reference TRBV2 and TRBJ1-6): EPEVTQTPSHQVTQMGQEVILRCVPISNHLYFYWYRQILGQKVEFLVSFYNNEISEKSEIFDDQFSVERPDGSNFTLKIRSTKLEDSAMYFCASSEEQGRSSPLHFGNGTRLTVT.

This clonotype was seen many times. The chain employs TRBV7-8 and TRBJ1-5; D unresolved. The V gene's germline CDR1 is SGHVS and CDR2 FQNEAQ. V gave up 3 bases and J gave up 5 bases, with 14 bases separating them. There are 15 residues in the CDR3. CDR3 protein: CASSFLSGLDQPQHF. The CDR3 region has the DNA TGTGCCAGCAGCTTTTTGTCCGGACTGGATCAGCCCCAGCATTTT.

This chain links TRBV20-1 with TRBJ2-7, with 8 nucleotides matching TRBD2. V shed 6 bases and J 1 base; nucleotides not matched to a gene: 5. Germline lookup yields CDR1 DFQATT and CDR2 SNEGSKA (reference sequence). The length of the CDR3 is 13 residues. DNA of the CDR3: TGCAGTGCATTAGCGGGGAATTCCTACGAGCAGTACTTC. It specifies CSALAGNSYEQYF.

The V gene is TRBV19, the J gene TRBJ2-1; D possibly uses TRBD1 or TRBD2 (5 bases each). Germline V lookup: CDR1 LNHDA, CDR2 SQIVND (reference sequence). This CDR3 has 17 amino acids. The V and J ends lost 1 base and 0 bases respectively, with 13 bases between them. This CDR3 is CASSIVGSGSSYNEQFF. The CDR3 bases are TGTGCCAGTAGTATAGTTGGATCAGGGAGCTCCTACAATGAGCAGTTCTTC. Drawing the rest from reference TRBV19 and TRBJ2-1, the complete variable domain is DGGITQSPKYLFRKEGQNVTLSCEQNLNHDAMYWYRQDPGQGLRLIYYSQIVNDFQKGDIAEGYSVSREKKESFPLTVTSAQKNPTAFYLCASSIVGSGSSYNEQFFGPGTRLTVL.

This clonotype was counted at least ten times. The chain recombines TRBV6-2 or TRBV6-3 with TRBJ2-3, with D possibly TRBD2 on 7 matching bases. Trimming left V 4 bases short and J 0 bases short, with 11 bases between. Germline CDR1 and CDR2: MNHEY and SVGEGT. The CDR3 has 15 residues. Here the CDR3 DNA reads TGTGCCAGCAGTTTCAGGGGACTAAGCACAGATACGCAGTATTTT. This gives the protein CASSFRGLSTDTQYF.

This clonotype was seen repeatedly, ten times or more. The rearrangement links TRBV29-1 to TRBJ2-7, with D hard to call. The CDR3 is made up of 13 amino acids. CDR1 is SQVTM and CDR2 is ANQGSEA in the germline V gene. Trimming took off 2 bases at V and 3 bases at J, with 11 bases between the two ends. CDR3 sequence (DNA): TGCAGCGTTGAAAGGGCAGGTAGCTACGAGCAGTACTTC. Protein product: CSVERAGSYEQYF.

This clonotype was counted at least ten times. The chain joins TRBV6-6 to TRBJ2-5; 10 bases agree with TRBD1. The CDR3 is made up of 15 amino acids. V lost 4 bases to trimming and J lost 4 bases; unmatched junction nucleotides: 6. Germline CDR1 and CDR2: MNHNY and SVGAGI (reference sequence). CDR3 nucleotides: TGTGCCAGCAGTTCCCCTAGACAGGGGGCAGAGACCCAGTACTTC. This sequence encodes CASSSPRQGAETQYF.

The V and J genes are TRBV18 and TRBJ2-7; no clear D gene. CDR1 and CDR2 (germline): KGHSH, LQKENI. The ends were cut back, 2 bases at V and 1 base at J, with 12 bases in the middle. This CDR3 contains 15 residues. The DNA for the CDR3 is TGTGCCAGCTCACCAGGAGAGGTCGTTTCCTACGAGCAGTACTTC. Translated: CASSPGEVVSYEQYF. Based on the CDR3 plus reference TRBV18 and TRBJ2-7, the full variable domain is NAGVMQNPRHLVRRRGQEARLRCSPMKGHSHVYWYRQLPEEGLKFMVYLQKENIIDESGMPKERFSAEFPKEGPSILRIQQVVRGDSAAYFCASSPGEVVSYEQYFGPGTRLTVT.

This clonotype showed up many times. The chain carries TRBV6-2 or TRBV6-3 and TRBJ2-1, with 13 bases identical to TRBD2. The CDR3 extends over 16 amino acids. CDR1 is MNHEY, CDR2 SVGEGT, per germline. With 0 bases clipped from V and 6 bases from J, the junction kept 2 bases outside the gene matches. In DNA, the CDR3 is TGTGCCAGCAGTTACTCACTAGCGGGGGGGATCAATGAGCAGTTCTTC. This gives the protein CASSYSLAGGINEQFF.

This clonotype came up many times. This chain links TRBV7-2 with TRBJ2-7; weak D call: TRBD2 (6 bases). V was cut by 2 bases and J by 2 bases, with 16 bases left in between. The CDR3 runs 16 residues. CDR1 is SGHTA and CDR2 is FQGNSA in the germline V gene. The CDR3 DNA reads TGTGCCAGCAGCTTATCGTCCGGGAGAGTACCCTACGAGCAGTACTTC. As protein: CASSLSSGRVPYEQYF. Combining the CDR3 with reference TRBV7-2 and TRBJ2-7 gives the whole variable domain GAGVSQSPSNKVTEKGKDVELRCDPISGHTALYWYRQSLGQGLEFLIYFQGNSAPDKSGLPSDRFSAERTGGSVSTLTIQRTQQEDSAVYLCASSLSSGRVPYEQYFGPGTRLTVT.

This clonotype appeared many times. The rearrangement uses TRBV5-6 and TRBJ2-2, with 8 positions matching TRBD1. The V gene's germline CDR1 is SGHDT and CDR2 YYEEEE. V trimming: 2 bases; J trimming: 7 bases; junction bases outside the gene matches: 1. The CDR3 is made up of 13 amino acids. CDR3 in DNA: TGTGCCAGCAGCTTCGACAGGGGCGGGGAGCTGTTTTTT. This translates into CASSFDRGGELFF. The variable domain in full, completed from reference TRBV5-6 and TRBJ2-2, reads DAGVTQSPTHLIKTRGQQVTLRCSPKSGHDTVSWYQQALGQGPQFIFQYYEEEERQRGNFPDRFSGHQFPNYSSELNVNALLLGDSALYLCASSFDRGGELFFGEGSRLTVL.

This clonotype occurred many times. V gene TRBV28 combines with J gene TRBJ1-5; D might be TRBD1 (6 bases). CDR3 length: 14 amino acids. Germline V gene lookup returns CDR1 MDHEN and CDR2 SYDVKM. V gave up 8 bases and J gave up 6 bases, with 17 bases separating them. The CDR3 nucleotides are TGTGCCAGCCGATGGACAGTATCGGGTCAGCCCCAGCATTTT. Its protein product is CASRWTVSGQPQHF. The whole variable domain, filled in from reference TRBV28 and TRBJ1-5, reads DVKVTQSSRYLVKRTGEKVFLECVQDMDHENMFWYRQDPGLGLRLIYFSYDVKMKEKGDIPEGYSVSREKKERFSLILESASTNQTSMYLCASRWTVSGQPQHFGDGTRLSIL.

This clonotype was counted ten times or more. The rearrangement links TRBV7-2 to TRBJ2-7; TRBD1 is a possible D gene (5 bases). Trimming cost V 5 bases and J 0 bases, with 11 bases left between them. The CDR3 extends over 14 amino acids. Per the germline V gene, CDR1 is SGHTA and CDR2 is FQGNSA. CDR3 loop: CASSPRQGSYEQYF. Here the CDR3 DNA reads TGTGCCAGCAGCCCCCGGCAGGGCTCCTACGAGCAGTACTTC.

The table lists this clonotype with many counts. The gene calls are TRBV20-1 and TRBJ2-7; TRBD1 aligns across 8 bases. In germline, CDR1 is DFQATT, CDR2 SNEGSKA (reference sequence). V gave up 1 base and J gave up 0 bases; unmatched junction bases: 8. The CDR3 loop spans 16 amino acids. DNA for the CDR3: TGCAGTGCTAGAGGCCCCAACAGGGGGGCCTCCTACGAGCAGTACTTC. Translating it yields CSARGPNRGASYEQYF.

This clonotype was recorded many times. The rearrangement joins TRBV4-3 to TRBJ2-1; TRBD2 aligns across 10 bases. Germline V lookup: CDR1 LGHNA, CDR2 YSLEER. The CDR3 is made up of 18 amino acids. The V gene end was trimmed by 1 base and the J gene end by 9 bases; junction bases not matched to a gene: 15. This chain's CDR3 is CASSQGISGGLLLTEQFF. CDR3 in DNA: TGCGCCAGCAGCCAAGGGATTAGCGGGGGGCTTCTCCTCACTGAGCAGTTCTTC.

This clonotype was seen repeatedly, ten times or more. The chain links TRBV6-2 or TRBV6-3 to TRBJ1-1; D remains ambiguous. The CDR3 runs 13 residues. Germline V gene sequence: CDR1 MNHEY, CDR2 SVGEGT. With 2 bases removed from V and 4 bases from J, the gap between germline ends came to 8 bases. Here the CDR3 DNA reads TGTGCCAGCAGTTACGGGGTGGTCACTGAAGCTTTCTTT. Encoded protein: CASSYGVVTEAFF.

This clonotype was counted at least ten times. CDR3 bases: TGTGCCAGCAGAGGGGGTTCTGGAAACACCATATATTTT. This encodes CASRGGSGNTIYF. V gene TRBV7-9 combines with J gene TRBJ1-3, with D perhaps TRBD1 (6 bases). This CDR3 is built from 13 residues. Germline V gene lookup returns CDR1 SEHNR and CDR2 FQNEAQ (reference sequence). Trimming shortened V by 6 bases and J by 1 base, and 7 bases separated the two germline ends.

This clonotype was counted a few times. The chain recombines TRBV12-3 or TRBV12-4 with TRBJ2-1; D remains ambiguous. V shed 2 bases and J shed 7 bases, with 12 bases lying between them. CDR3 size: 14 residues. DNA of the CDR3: TGTGCCAGCAGTTTAAGTTCCCAAATAAATGAGCAGTTCTTC. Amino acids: CASSLSSQINEQFF.

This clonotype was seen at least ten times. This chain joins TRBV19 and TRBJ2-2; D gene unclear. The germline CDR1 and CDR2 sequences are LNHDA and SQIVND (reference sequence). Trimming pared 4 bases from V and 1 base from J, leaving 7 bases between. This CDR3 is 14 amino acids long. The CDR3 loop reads CASSKGQNTGELFF. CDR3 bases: TGTGCCAGTAGTAAAGGGCAGAACACCGGGGAGCTGTTTTTT.

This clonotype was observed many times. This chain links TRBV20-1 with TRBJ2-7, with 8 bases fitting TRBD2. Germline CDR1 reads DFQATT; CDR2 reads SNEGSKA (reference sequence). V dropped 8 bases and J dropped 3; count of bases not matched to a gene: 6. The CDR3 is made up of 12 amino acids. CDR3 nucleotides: TGCAGTCCCCAGGCGGGAGGCTACGAGCAGTACTTC. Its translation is CSPQAGGYEQYF.

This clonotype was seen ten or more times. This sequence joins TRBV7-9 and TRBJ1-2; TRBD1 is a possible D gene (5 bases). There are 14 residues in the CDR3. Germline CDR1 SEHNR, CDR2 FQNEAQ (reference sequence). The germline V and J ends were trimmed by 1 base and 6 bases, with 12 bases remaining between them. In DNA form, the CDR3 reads TGTGCCAGCAGCTTAGAGAAGGGGACCCATGGCTACACCTTC. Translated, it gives CASSLEKGTHGYTF.

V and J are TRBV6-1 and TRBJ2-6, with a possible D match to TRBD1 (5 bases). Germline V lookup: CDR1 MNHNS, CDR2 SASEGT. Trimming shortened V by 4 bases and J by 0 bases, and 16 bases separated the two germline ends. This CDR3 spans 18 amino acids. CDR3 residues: CASSVDSPSFSGANVLTF. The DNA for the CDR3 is TGTGCCAGCAGTGTTGACAGTCCCTCCTTCTCTGGGGCCAACGTCCTGACTTTC.

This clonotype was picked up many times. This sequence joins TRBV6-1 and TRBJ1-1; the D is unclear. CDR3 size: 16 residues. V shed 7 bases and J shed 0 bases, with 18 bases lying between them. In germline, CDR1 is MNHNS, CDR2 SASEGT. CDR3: CASTTMTAAMNTEAFF. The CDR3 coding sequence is TGTGCCAGCACCACCATGACCGCAGCTATGAACACTGAAGCTTTCTTT.

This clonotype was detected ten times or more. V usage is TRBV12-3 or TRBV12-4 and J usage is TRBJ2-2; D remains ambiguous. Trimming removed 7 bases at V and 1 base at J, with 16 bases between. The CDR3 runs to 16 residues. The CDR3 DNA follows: TGTGCCAGCACGAAACCTAGGCGGTGGAACACCGGGGAGCTGTTTTTT. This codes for CASTKPRRWNTGELFF.

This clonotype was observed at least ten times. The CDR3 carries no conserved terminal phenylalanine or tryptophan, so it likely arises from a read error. Here the CDR3 DNA reads TGTGCCAGCAGTTCCGAGCGGGAACTATCTTACAATGAGCAGTTCTCC. Translating it yields CASSSERELSYNEQFS. V and J are TRBV5-6 and TRBJ2-1, with 7 bases fitting TRBD2. CDR3 length: 16 residues. The V gene end was trimmed by 5 bases and the J gene end by 4 bases; junction bases not matched to a gene: 12. Germline V gives CDR1 SGHDT, CDR2 YYEEEE.

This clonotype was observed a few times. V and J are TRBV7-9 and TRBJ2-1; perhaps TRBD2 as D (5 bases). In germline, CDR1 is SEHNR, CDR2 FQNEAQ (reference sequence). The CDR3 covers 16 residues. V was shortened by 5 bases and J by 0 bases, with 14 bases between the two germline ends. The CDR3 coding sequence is TGTGCCAGCAGCAAGGTTGGCGGGCGCTCCTACAATGAGCAGTTCTTC. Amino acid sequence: CASSKVGGRSYNEQFF. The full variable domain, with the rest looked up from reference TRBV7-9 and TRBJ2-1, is DTGVSQNPRHKITKRGQNVTFRCDPISEHNRLYWYRQTLGQGPEFLTYFQNEAQLEKSRLLSDRFSAERPKGSFSTLEIQRTEQGDSAMYLCASSKVGGRSYNEQFFGPGTRLTVL.

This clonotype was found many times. The CDR3 nucleotides read TGTGCCAGCAGTTTGGCTGGGAGCATAGAGACCCAGTACTTC. Protein product: CASSLAGSIETQYF. This rearrangement joins TRBV28 to TRBJ2-5, with D possibly matching TRBD2 (5 bases). The CDR3 is 14 amino acids. In germline, CDR1 is MDHEN, CDR2 SYDVKM. The V end was cut by 3 bases, the J end by 4 bases, with 12 bases between.

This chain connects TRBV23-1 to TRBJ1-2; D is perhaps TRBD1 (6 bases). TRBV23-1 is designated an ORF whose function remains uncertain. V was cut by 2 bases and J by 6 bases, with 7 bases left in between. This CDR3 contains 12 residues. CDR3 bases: TGCGCCAGCAGTCAACAGGGGCATGGCTACACCTTC. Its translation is CASSQQGHGYTF.